These T cell receptor beta chains were read from a single sample in a study of OX40 agonist ivuxolimab in advanced cancers. Method: immunoSEQ multiplex PCR; TCRdb's copy keeps in-frame clones and lacks some. Here the sample spans tens of thousands of clones, 89% being singletons. This material consisted of CD4+ or CD8+ T cells sorted from blood, taken in a trial of the OX40 agonist ivuxolimab. The receptors stem from an adult with an advanced solid tumor such as melanoma, head and neck, liver or kidney cancer. The CDR3 runs from the conserved cysteine through the conserved F or W. Fields, in order: J gene, V gene, CDR3 protein.

j_call: TRBJ2-1; v_call: TRBV6-6; cdr3_aa: CASSYATEQFF
j_call: TRBJ2-7; v_call: TRBV4-3; cdr3_aa: CASSRDTTYEQYF
j_call: TRBJ1-2; v_call: TRBV6-6; cdr3_aa: CASRDISYGYTF
j_call: TRBJ2-5; v_call: TRBV4-1; cdr3_aa: CASSQGLAGGLETQYF
j_call: TRBJ2-7; v_call: TRBV4-1; cdr3_aa: CASSQVDGGSYEQYF
j_call: TRBJ2-5; v_call: TRBV11-2; cdr3_aa: CASSLAVQETQYF
j_call: TRBJ1-1; v_call: TRBV5-6; cdr3_aa: CASSSPDGEAFF
j_call: TRBJ1-1; v_call: TRBV9; cdr3_aa: CASSVADTEAFF
j_call: TRBJ2-7; v_call: TRBV27; cdr3_aa: CASSTNSYEQYF
j_call: TRBJ2-4; v_call: TRBV7-6; cdr3_aa: CASSLEGLGEGENIQYF
j_call: TRBJ1-5; v_call: TRBV6-6; cdr3_aa: CASSLGQGWQPQHF
j_call: TRBJ2-2; v_call: TRBV4-2; cdr3_aa: CASSQSGDTGELFF
j_call: TRBJ2-1; v_call: TRBV7-8; cdr3_aa: CASTRGTGINEQFF
j_call: TRBJ1-4; v_call: TRBV6-5; cdr3_aa: CASSTGTGVEKLFF
j_call: TRBJ2-3; v_call: TRBV4-2; cdr3_aa: CASSQRLATDTQYF
j_call: TRBJ2-5; v_call: TRBV4-1; cdr3_aa: CASSTVGGPRETQYF
j_call: TRBJ1-4; v_call: TRBV19; cdr3_aa: CASSLTGRQARTNEKLFF
j_call: TRBJ2-3; v_call: TRBV27; cdr3_aa: CASSHWRGVDDTQYF
j_call: TRBJ2-1; v_call: TRBV9; cdr3_aa: CASSNLAGGTNEQFF
j_call: TRBJ2-5; v_call: TRBV28; cdr3_aa: CASSSTRTEETQYF
j_call: TRBJ1-1; v_call: TRBV6-5; cdr3_aa: CASGTGGTEAFF
j_call: TRBJ1-4; v_call: TRBV4-2; cdr3_aa: CASSQGNPGVHEKLFF
j_call: TRBJ2-5; v_call: TRBV29-1; cdr3_aa: CSIRTGEETQYF
j_call: TRBJ2-1; v_call: TRBV4-3; cdr3_aa: CASSKDSGEYNEQFF
j_call: TRBJ1-1; v_call: TRBV5-4; cdr3_aa: CASSSGANTEAFF
j_call: TRBJ1-4; v_call: TRBV6-8; cdr3_aa: CASSHKERVEREKLFF
j_call: TRBJ2-3; v_call: TRBV7-9; cdr3_aa: CASSPLSVDTQYF
j_call: TRBJ2-2; v_call: TRBV4-2; cdr3_aa: CASSQVQGAITGELFF
j_call: TRBJ2-2; v_call: TRBV7-9; cdr3_aa: CASSSPQGLNTGELFF
j_call: TRBJ2-1; v_call: TRBV4-3; cdr3_aa: CASSQDWESNEQFF
j_call: TRBJ2-5; v_call: TRBV27; cdr3_aa: CASSFLPTGRETQYF
j_call: TRBJ1-2; v_call: TRBV12-5; cdr3_aa: CASGFGDYYGYTF
j_call: TRBJ1-5; v_call: TRBV7-8; cdr3_aa: CASSLASGAGNQPQHF
j_call: TRBJ1-1; v_call: TRBV28; cdr3_aa: CASAPLNTEAFF